In this sample, the clone carrying this T cell receptor (beta chain) turned up a few times. Library preparation (for TCRbeta) was performed with unique molecular identifiers. MiXCR was run by TCRdb on the PCR reads, yielding one entry per CDR3 protein. The sample includes around 500,000 distinct CDR3 sequences, around an eighth seen only once; the top ten take 4.5% to 6%. This sample stems from a study of T-cell reconstitution after alpha-beta-depleted transplantation in children. V shed 0 bases and J shed 4 bases, with 14 bases lying between them. The CDR3 contains 16 residues. From germline, CDR1 is SGHTA and CDR2 FQGTGA.

This TCR derives from a human donor who donated a stem cell graft to a child with combined immunodeficiency. Sequencing used PBMCs from the stem cell graft donor, obtained from the stem cell graft. The chain joins TRBV7-3 to TRBJ2-3; D possibly uses TRBD1 or TRBD2 (7 bases each). The CDR3: CASSLTGGAGADTQYF. The CDR3, as DNA: TGTGCCAGCAGCTTAACAGGGGGCGCGGGAGCAGATACGCAGTATTTT.